The 23 T cell receptor beta chains below were found in one sample sequenced in a study of response to subunit inactivated influenza vaccine. Each CDR3 protein gets one entry after TCRdb re-called the RT-PCR reads with MiXCR. The sample has 800,000 to 1,000,000 distinct CDR3 sequences, about 20% seen once; the top ten hold roughly 10%. Source: PBMCs from blood, taken roughly 5 days after vaccination. The receptors shown here come from a man in his forties or fifties who received an inactivated influenza vaccine.

This clonotype turned up a few times. The genes are TRBV28 and TRBJ1-2, with unresolved D. V lost 5 bases and J 6 bases, leaving 10 bases between the germline ends. CDR3 size: 12 residues. Germline CDR1 reads MDHEN; CDR2 reads SYDVKM. CDR3 sequence: CASSSNPDGYTF. DNA for the CDR3: TGTGCCAGCAGTAGCAACCCGGATGGCTACACCTTC.

CDR3 region: CSVVSLLGTGEAFF. The DNA for the CDR3 is TGCAGCGTTGTATCTTTGCTTGGGACAGGGGAAGCTTTCTTT. V is TRBV29-1 and J is TRBJ1-1, with TRBD1 identical over 9 bases. J gave up 8 bases and V 4 bases, and 11 bases lay outside the gene matches. The CDR3 sequence is 14 residues long. CDR1 and CDR2 (germline): SQVTM, ANQGSEA.

This chain joins TRBV14 and TRBJ2-3; D unclear. Trimming took 5 bases from V and 6 from J, leaving 15 bases between them. Germline values: CDR1 SGHDN, CDR2 FVKESK. There are 14 residues in the CDR3. The CDR3 protein is CASSDRPVLDTQYF. For the CDR3, the DNA is TGTGCCAGCAGCGATAGACCCGTTCTGGATACGCAGTATTTT. The full variable domain, its missing parts supplied by reference TRBV14 and TRBJ2-3, is EAGVTQFPSHSVIEKGQTVTLRCDPISGHDNLYWYRRVMGKEIKFLLHFVKESKQDESGMPNNRFLAERTGGTYSTLKVQPAELEDSGVYFCASSDRPVLDTQYFGPGTRLTVL.

The V call is TRBV25-1, the J call TRBJ2-1; 8 nucleotides align to TRBD1. V gave up 4 bases and J gave up 2 bases; unmatched junction bases: 4. The germline V gene has CDR1 MGHDK and CDR2 SYGVNS. The CDR3 is 15 amino acids. The CDR3 here is CASSAGGAPYNEQFF. CDR3 coding DNA: TGTGCCAGCAGTGCAGGGGGCGCCCCCTACAATGAGCAGTTCTTC.

In regard to this clonotype: A much larger clone differs from this one at a single base, so this may be a read error. This rearrangement joins TRBV5-1 to TRBJ2-1; TRBD2 might be the D (6 bases). The CDR3 runs to 17 residues. Germline loops: CDR1 SGHRS, CDR2 YFSETQ. The V gene lost 4 bases and the J gene lost 3 bases, with 20 bases spanning the gap. DNA of the CDR3: TGCGCCAGCAGCCTAGAGTCGGGACTGGGGTTCTACAATGAGCAGTTCTTC. Encoded protein: CASSLESGLGFYNEQFF.

This clonotype appeared a few times. The genes are TRBV7-9 and TRBJ2-7; TRBD1 might be the D (6 bases). The CDR3 is made up of 15 amino acids. Germline V gives CDR1 SEHNR, CDR2 FQNEAQ (reference sequence). Trimming took off 5 bases at V and 4 bases at J, with 18 bases between the two ends. CDR3 protein: CASSVSYGQFYEQYF. The CDR3 DNA reads TGTGCCAGCAGCGTTTCCTACGGACAGTTTTACGAGCAGTACTTC.

This sequence joins TRBV7-9 and TRBJ2-5; 8 nucleotides match TRBD1. This CDR3 has 15 amino acids. Germline V gene sequence: CDR1 SEHNR, CDR2 FQNEAQ (reference sequence). The V gene end was trimmed by 2 bases and the J gene end by 2 bases; junction bases not matched to a gene: 4. The DNA for the CDR3 is TGTGCCAGCAGCTTATCCGGACAGGGTCAAGAGACCCAGTACTTC. Protein: CASSLSGQGQETQYF.

The chain has TRBV7-9 and TRBJ2-1; D is possibly TRBD1 (5 bases). Trimming removed 1 base at V and 2 bases at J, with 12 bases between. CDR3 length equals 16 residues. The germline gives CDR1 SEHNR, CDR2 FQNEAQ (reference sequence). The CDR3: CASSLEGRLAYNEQFF. The CDR3 DNA follows: TGTGCCAGCAGCTTAGAGGGGCGCCTCGCCTACAATGAGCAGTTCTTC.

The sample holds a few counts of this clonotype. The chain links TRBV5-6 to TRBJ2-2, with TRBD2 identical over 12 bases. The length of the CDR3 is 17 residues. The germline V gene encodes CDR1 SGHDT and CDR2 YYEEEE. Losses at the gene ends were 0 bases for V and 4 bases for J; bases not matched to a gene: 4. This CDR3 reads CASSLARLAGVTGELFF. DNA for the CDR3: TGTGCCAGCAGCTTGGCCCGACTAGCGGGGGTCACCGGGGAGCTGTTTTTT.

This clonotype was seen ten or more times. The genes are TRBV9 and TRBJ2-7, with TRBD1 as a possible D gene (6 bases). The CDR3 totals 15 residues. Germline CDR1 reads SGDLS; CDR2 reads YYNGEE. V was clipped by 4 bases and J by 4 bases, with 18 bases between them. The CDR3 sequence: CASSPEISRGYEQYF. The CDR3 nucleotides read TGTGCCAGCAGCCCCGAAATAAGCAGGGGTTACGAGCAGTACTTC. Full variable domain (missing parts from reference TRBV9 and TRBJ2-7): DSGVTQTPKHLITATGQRVTLRCSPRSGDLSVYWYQQSLDQGLQFLIQYYNGEERAKGNILERFSAQQFPDLHSELNLSSLELGDSALYFCASSPEISRGYEQYFGPGTRLTVT.

The V gene is TRBV7-2, the J gene TRBJ2-1; TRBD2 aligns across 8 bases. V lost 0 bases, J lost 2 bases, and 9 bases stayed unmatched. The CDR3 contains 18 residues. The V gene's germline CDR1 is SGHTA and CDR2 FQGNSA. The CDR3 spells CASSLARSGRDPYNEQFF. In DNA, the CDR3 is TGTGCCAGCAGCTTAGCTCGGAGCGGGAGAGATCCCTACAATGAGCAGTTCTTC.

This clonotype was seen a few times. The CDR3 is CASRTDSTNTGELFF. The CDR3 DNA follows: TGTGCCAGCAGGACTGACAGTACGAACACCGGGGAGCTGTTTTTT. The chain is built from TRBV2 and TRBJ2-2; possibly TRBD1 for D (5 bases). The V end was cut by 6 bases, the J end by 0 bases, with 11 bases between. The CDR3 extends over 15 amino acids. Germline CDR1 and CDR2: SNHLY and FYNNEI.

The chain combines TRBV4-3 with TRBJ2-3, with 14 bases aligning to TRBD2. J was trimmed by 5 bases and V by 1 base; bases with no gene match: 5. The CDR3 consists of 17 residues. Per the germline V gene, CDR1 is LGHNA and CDR2 is YSLEER. In DNA, the CDR3 is TGCGCCAGCAGCCAAGGACTAGCGGGAGGGCCTGGAGATACGCAGTATTTT. Its translation: CASSQGLAGGPGDTQYF.

This clonotype has just a few counts. The chain couples TRBV5-6 to TRBJ2-7; no firm D call. CDR1 and CDR2 from the germline V gene are SGHDT and YYEEEE. With 3 bases removed from V and 7 bases from J, the gap between germline ends came to 8 bases. This CDR3 comprises 11 residues. CDR3: CASSSVREQYF. The CDR3 DNA follows: TGTGCCAGCAGCTCGGTGAGAGAGCAGTACTTC.

This chain connects TRBV5-1 to TRBJ1-5, with D maybe TRBD1 (6 bases). This CDR3 region has 19 residues. V dropped 0 bases and J dropped 5 bases, with 24 bases sitting between them. The germline V gene encodes CDR1 SGHRS and CDR2 YFSETQ. The chain's CDR3 is CASSLAWRSGGLGYQPQHF. The CDR3 DNA reads TGCGCCAGCAGCTTGGCGTGGAGGTCGGGGGGGCTGGGGTATCAGCCCCAGCATTTT.

The chain links TRBV5-1 to TRBJ1-2; D is undetermined. Looked up from germline, CDR1 is SGHRS and CDR2 is YFSETQ. V lost 1 base and J 4 bases, leaving 11 bases between the germline ends. There are 14 residues in the CDR3. CDR3 DNA sequence: TGCGCCAGCAGCTTGAACGTGGGGAGCTATGGCTACACCTTC. Its translation: CASSLNVGSYGYTF.

The chain combines TRBV11-2 with TRBJ1-5, with TRBD1 as a possible D gene (5 bases). V lost 0 bases, J lost 6 bases, and 12 bases lay in between. Germline CDR1 is SGHAT and CDR2 is FQNNGV. This CDR3 contains 15 residues. The CDR3 sequence is CASSLEGGGGQPQHF. CDR3 bases: TGTGCCAGCAGCTTAGAAGGCGGTGGGGGTCAGCCCCAGCATTTT.

The V gene is TRBV7-8, the J gene TRBJ2-5; 8 bases align to TRBD2. Losses at the gene ends were 2 bases for V and 2 bases for J; bases not matched to a gene: 7. Germline V gene lookup returns CDR1 SGHVS and CDR2 FQNEAQ. The CDR3 loop spans 16 amino acids. The DNA of the CDR3 is TGTGCCAGCAGCTTATCGGGGACTAGTCATCAAGAGACCCAGTACTTC. Translated, it gives CASSLSGTSHQETQYF.

CDR3 bases: TGTGCCAGCAGCTGGGGGCGAACCGGGGAGCTGTTTTTT. Protein product: CASSWGRTGELFF. The chain recombines TRBV6-1 with TRBJ2-2; possible D gene TRBD1, 6 bases. Looked up from germline, CDR1 is MNHNS and CDR2 is SASEGT. Trimming stripped 6 bases from V and 5 bases from J, with 10 bases between. The CDR3 runs to 13 residues.

The chain couples TRBV7-8 to TRBJ2-1; TRBD1 might be the D (6 bases). Trimming stripped 3 bases from V and 6 bases from J, with 15 bases between. The CDR3 is 15 amino acids. The germline CDR1 and CDR2 sequences are SGHVS and FQNEAQ. CDR3 sequence (DNA): TGTGCCAGCAGCTTGGATTCAGGGGTCTCCAATGAGCAGTTCTTC. Its translation is CASSLDSGVSNEQFF.

The chain uses TRBV7-8 and TRBJ2-1; 10 nucleotides line up with TRBD2. CDR1 and CDR2 (germline): SGHVS, FQNEAQ. This CDR3 comprises 18 residues. V trimming: 5 bases; J trimming: 1 base; junction bases outside the gene matches: 11. CDR3 residues: CASSLPLRLAGSYNEQFF. CDR3 bases: TGTGCCAGCAGCCTGCCCTTGAGACTAGCGGGTTCCTACAATGAGCAGTTCTTC.

A few counts support this clonotype. The V gene is TRBV28, the J gene TRBJ2-3; D might be TRBD1 or TRBD2, each matching 6 bases. Per the germline V gene, CDR1 is MDHEN and CDR2 is SYDVKM. V dropped 5 bases and J dropped 1 base, with 22 bases sitting between them. The CDR3 extends over 18 amino acids. Written as DNA, the CDR3 is TGTGCCAGCAGTGGGCCCGGAGGGACACTGTTGGGCACAGATACGCAGTATTTT. This sequence encodes CASSGPGGTLLGTDTQYF.

In this sample, this clonotype turned up a few times. J is TRBJ2-7 and V is TRBV5-1, with 12 bases fitting TRBD1. The CDR3 totals 15 residues. J was trimmed by 6 bases and V by 4 bases; bases with no gene match: 8. Germline lookup yields CDR1 SGHRS and CDR2 YFSETQ. The CDR3 sequence is CASSPAGTGGREQYF. Here the CDR3 DNA reads TGCGCCAGCAGCCCAGCCGGGACAGGGGGCCGCGAGCAGTACTTC. Supplemented by reference TRBV5-1 and TRBJ2-7, the full variable domain reads KAGVTQTPRYLIKTRGQQVTLSCSPISGHRSVSWYQQTPGQGLQFLFEYFSETQRNKGNFPGRFSGRQFSNSRSEMNVSTLELGDSALYLCASSPAGTGGREQYFGPGTRLTVT.